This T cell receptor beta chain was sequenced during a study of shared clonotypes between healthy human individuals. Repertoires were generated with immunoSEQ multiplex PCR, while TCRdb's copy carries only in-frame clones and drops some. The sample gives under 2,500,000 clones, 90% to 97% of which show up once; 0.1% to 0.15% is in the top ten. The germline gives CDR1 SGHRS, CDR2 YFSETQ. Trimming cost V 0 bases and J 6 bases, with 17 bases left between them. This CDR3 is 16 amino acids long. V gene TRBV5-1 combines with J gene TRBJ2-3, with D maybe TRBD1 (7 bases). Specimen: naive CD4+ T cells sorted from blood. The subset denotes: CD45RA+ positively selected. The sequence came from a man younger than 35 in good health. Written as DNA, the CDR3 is TGCGCCAGCAGCTTGGAAGCTGGCAGGGGGGCGGATACGCAGTATTTT. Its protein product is CASSLEAGRGADTQYF.